These T cell receptor beta chains were read from a single sample in a study of T-cell memory formation after mild COVID-19. In TCRdb, the 5' RACE reads were re-called with MiXCR into one record per CDR3 protein. The repertoire holds 430,000 or so distinct CDR3 sequences, around 25% seen once, with around an eighth in the top ten. Input material: PBMCs or a T cell subset sorted from them (not recorded which). These receptors were collected from an adult woman who had mild COVID-19 (a few samples of this study predate the infection). Cell type and time point are not known. Each CDR3 is given without its conserved first and last residue.

v_gene	CDR3aa
TRBV6-5	ASSRTGGLNTEAF
TRBV6-5	ASSPFGTGSNEQF
TRBV7-6	ASSPAGFYNEQF
TRBV7-9	ASSLVTGGKDTQY
TRBV12-3/TRBV12-4	ASSPEGGYEQF
TRBV7-8	ASSLYGDIQY
TRBV5-1	ASSLVGQGANEQF
TRBV3-1	ASSQAPWELAKNIQY
TRBV15	ATSRDKVMSTGELF
TRBV2	ASSWGNTNTEAF
TRBV18	ASSPRTGGSGIQY
TRBV12-3/TRBV12-4	ASSPRTGMNTIY
TRBV6-5	ASSYSAGRPETQY
TRBV5-1	AALGSTGELF
TRBV24-1	ATSDRGQGTDTQY
TRBV5-1	ASSLIGEGNTIY
TRBV4-2	ASSQGLSGLGTEAF
TRBV10-3	ATRGGSYNEQF